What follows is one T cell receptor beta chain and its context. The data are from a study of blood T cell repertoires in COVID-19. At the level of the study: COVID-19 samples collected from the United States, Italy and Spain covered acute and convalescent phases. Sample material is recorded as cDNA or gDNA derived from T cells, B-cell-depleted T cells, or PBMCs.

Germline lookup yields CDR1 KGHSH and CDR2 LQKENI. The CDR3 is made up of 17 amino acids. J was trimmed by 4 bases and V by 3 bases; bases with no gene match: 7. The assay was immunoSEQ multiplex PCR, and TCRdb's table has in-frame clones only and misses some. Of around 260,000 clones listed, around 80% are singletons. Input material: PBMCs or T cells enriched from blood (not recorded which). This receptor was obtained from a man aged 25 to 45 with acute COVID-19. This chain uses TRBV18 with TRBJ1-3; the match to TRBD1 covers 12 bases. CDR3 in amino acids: CASSPAGTGGRGNTIYF. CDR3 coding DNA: TGTGCCAGCTCACCTGCCGGGACAGGGGGCCGCGGAAACACCATATATTTT.